The 16 T cell receptor beta chains presented below share a single source sample, sequenced in a study of spatial heterogeneity in lung cancer. One entry per CDR3 protein results from TCRdb running MiXCR on the 5' RACE reads. This repertoire shows thousands of distinct CDR3 sequences, roughly 9.2% found once; its top ten account for 25% to 30%. The time point here: sample taken at primary tumor resection. Sequenced here: normal lung tissue next to the tumor, sampled at surgery. All receptors come from a male donor with early-stage non-small cell lung cancer.

This clonotype has more than one count but fewer than ten. The V call is TRBV7-6, the J call TRBJ2-5; D is perhaps TRBD1 or TRBD2 (5 bases each). Germline assignment: CDR1 SGHVS and CDR2 FNYEAQ. The CDR3 consists of 15 residues. V dropped 3 bases and J dropped 1 base, with 12 bases sitting between them. CDR3 residues: CASSLAPGPQETQYF. Written as DNA, the CDR3 is TGTGCCAGCAGCTTGGCTCCGGGACCCCAAGAGACCCAGTACTTC.

V is TRBV7-9 and J is TRBJ2-1; D is possibly TRBD2 (6 bases). This CDR3 has 15 residues. Germline V lookup: CDR1 SEHNR, CDR2 FQNEAQ (reference sequence). The V end was cut by 1 base, the J end by 2 bases, with 9 bases between. CDR3 sequence reads: CASSLVGGAYNEQFF. The CDR3 DNA sequence: TGTGCCAGCAGCTTAGTGGGCGGGGCCTACAATGAGCAGTTCTTC.

This clonotype is classed as medium-sized. The gene calls are TRBV20-1 and TRBJ2-7; tentative D call: TRBD1 (5 bases). Germline V gives CDR1 DFQATT, CDR2 SNEGSKA (reference sequence). V was cut by 6 bases and J by 7 bases, with 16 bases left in between. This CDR3 is 12 amino acids long. The CDR3 region has the DNA TGCAGTGCGAACCTTAGGGGTAGAGAGCAGTACTTC. The encoded protein is CSANLRGREQYF.

This clonotype is medium-sized in the sample. This chain links TRBV4-1 with TRBJ2-4, with D unresolved. V lost 1 base to trimming and J lost 0 bases, with 22 bases between them. The germline V gene encodes CDR1 MGHRA and CDR2 YSYEKL. The CDR3 extends over 20 amino acids. The CDR3 spells CASSQVLAVQAELAKNIQYF. CDR3 sequence (DNA): TGCGCCAGCAGCCAAGTTCTCGCGGTTCAGGCTGAACTAGCCAAAAACATTCAGTACTTC.

This clonotype has a count of ten or more. The J gene is TRBJ2-1, the V gene TRBV5-5, with D possibly matching TRBD2 (6 bases). With 0 bases removed from V and 4 bases from J, the gap between germline ends came to 11 bases. The CDR3 is 15 residues long. Per the germline V gene, CDR1 is SGHKS and CDR2 is YYEKEE (reference sequence). The CDR3 nucleotides read TGTGCCAGCAGCTTGGATGGCGGGGATTACAATGAGCAGTTCTTC. Its translation is CASSLDGGDYNEQFF.

This clonotype was counted ten times or more. The gene calls are TRBV2 and TRBJ1-5; D perhaps matches TRBD1 (5 bases). Trimming took off 4 bases at V and 1 base at J, with 11 bases between the two ends. Germline V gene lookup returns CDR1 SNHLY and CDR2 FYNNEI. The CDR3 is 15 residues long. Here the CDR3 reads CASSVGESSNQPQHF. CDR3 nucleotide sequence: TGTGCCAGCAGTGTGGGGGAATCGAGCAATCAGCCCCAGCATTTT.

Judged by abundance, this clonotype is medium-sized. The CDR3 DNA follows: TGTGCCAGCAGCTTGGGATCTAGCGGGGGCAACAATGAGCAGTTCTTC. It is translated as CASSLGSSGGNNEQFF. The rearrangement joins TRBV5-4 to TRBJ2-1, with TRBD2 matching 10 bases. J gave up 5 bases and V 0 bases, and 5 bases lay outside the gene matches. Germline V gene data show CDR1 as SGHNT and CDR2 as YYREEE (reference sequence). This CDR3 spans 16 amino acids.

By frequency in the sample, this clonotype is medium-sized. The chain recombines TRBV19 with TRBJ2-6; D call uncertain. Trimming left V 3 bases short and J 4 bases short, with 10 bases between. The V gene's germline CDR1 is LNHDA and CDR2 SQIVND (reference sequence). The CDR3 runs 15 residues. DNA for the CDR3: TGTGCCAGTAGTATCGGATCCTCCGGGGCCAACGTCCTGACTTTC. As protein: CASSIGSSGANVLTF.

This clonotype was seen a handful of times. The chain uses TRBV12-3 or TRBV12-4 and TRBJ1-6; TRBD1 aligns across 7 bases. The CDR3 totals 16 residues. The V segment lost 6 bases and the J segment 9 bases; nucleotides outside the gene matches: 14. CDR3 sequence reads: CASSPKGGAKSSPLHF. In DNA form, the CDR3 reads TGTGCCAGCAGCCCCAAAGGGGGCGCAAAAAGTTCACCCCTCCACTTT.

There are many counts of this clonotype. This sequence joins TRBV20-1 and TRBJ2-3, with 9 nucleotides matching TRBD1. The CDR3 runs to 14 residues. CDR1 is DFQATT and CDR2 is SNEGSKA in the germline V gene (reference sequence). V trimming: 5 bases; J trimming: 1 base; junction bases outside the gene matches: 4. The CDR3 spells CSAEGQGRTDTQYF. DNA of the CDR3: TGCAGTGCTGAGGGACAGGGACGCACAGATACGCAGTATTTT.

This clonotype is classed as medium-sized. The chain couples TRBV5-1 to TRBJ1-1, with D hard to call. CDR1 SGHRS and CDR2 YFSETQ come from the germline V gene. The CDR3 contains 15 residues. V lost 6 bases and J 0 bases, leaving 15 bases between the germline ends. The CDR3 region is CASKSGEVMNTEAFF. The CDR3 coding sequence is TGCGCCAGCAAATCCGGAGAAGTTATGAACACTGAAGCTTTCTTT.

The J gene is TRBJ2-7, the V gene TRBV29-1; unclear D gene. Trimming removed 4 bases from V and 2 bases from J, with 9 bases in between. CDR1 is SQVTM and CDR2 is ANQGSEA in the germline V gene. CDR3 length: 12 amino acids. This chain's CDR3 is CSVVGRTYEQYF. The CDR3 DNA is TGCAGCGTTGTCGGCAGAACCTACGAGCAGTACTTC.

By share of the sample, this clonotype is medium-sized (0.01 to 0.1%). The chain recombines TRBV27 with TRBJ1-1; a weak D match, TRBD1 (6 bases). The V end lost 5 bases, the J end lost 2 bases, and 12 bases lay between the germline ends. The CDR3 contains 14 residues. Germline assignment: CDR1 MNHEY and CDR2 SMNVEV (reference sequence). CDR3: CASSRPGANTEAFF. The DNA for the CDR3 is TGTGCCAGCAGTCGGCCGGGGGCCAACACTGAAGCTTTCTTT.

This clonotype appeared many times. The rearrangement links TRBV12-3 or TRBV12-4 to TRBJ2-7; D may be TRBD1 (5 bases). Trimming pared 0 bases from V and 6 bases from J, leaving 9 bases between. CDR3 length equals 13 residues. In DNA form, the CDR3 reads TGTGCCAGCAGTTTAGCGCAGGGTCGCGAGCAGTACTTC. Translating gives CASSLAQGREQYF.

This clonotype is medium-sized in the sample. The V gene is TRBV19, the J gene TRBJ1-5; D perhaps matches TRBD1 (6 bases). CDR3 length equals 12 residues. Germline assignment: CDR1 LNHDA and CDR2 SQIVND (reference sequence). The ends were cut back, 6 bases at V and 4 bases at J, with 7 bases in the middle. The CDR3 bases are TGTGCCAGTAGGCAGGGGAATCAGCCCCAGCATTTT. This gives the protein CASRQGNQPQHF.

This clonotype came up many times. This chain connects TRBV4-1 to TRBJ2-5; D is undetermined. This CDR3 is built from 13 residues. V shed 1 base and J shed 5 bases, with 8 bases lying between them. Germline V CDR1 and CDR2: MGHRA, YSYEKL. CDR3 in DNA: TGCGCCAGCAGCCAAGGGCCCTCGGAGACCCAGTACTTC. It codes for CASSQGPSETQYF.